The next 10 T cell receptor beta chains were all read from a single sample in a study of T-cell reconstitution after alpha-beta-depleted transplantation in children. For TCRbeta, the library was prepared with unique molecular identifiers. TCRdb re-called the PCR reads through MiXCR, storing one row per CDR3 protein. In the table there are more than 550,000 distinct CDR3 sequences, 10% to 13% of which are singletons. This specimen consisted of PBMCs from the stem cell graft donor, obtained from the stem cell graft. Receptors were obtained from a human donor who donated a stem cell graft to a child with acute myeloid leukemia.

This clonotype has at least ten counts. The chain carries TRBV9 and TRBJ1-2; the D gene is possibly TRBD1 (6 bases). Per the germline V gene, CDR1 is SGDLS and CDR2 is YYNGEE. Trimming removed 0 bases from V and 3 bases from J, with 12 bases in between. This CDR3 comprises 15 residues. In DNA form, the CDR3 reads TGTGCCAGCAGCGTAGTACAGGGAGGACACTATGGCTACACCTTC. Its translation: CASSVVQGGHYGYTF.

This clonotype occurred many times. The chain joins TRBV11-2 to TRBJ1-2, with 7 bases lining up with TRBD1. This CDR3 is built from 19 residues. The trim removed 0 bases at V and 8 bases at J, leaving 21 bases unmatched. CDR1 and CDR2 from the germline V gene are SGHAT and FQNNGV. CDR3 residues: CASSLDATAKASLRGGYTF. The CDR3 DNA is TGTGCCAGCAGCTTAGACGCGACGGCCAAGGCATCCCTCAGGGGGGGCTACACCTTC.

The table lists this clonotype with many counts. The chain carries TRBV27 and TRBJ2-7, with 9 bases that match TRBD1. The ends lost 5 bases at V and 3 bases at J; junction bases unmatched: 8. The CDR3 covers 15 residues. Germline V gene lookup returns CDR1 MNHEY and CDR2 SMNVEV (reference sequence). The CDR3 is CASSVRQGGGYEQYF. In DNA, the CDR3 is TGTGCCAGCAGTGTCCGACAGGGGGGGGGCTACGAGCAGTACTTC.

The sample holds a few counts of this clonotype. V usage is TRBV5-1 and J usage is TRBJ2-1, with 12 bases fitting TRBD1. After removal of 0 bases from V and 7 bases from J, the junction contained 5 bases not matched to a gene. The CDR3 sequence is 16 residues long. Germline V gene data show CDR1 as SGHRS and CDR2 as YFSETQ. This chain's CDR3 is CASSLARGQGANEQFF. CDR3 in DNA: TGCGCCAGCAGCTTGGCGAGGGGACAGGGGGCGAATGAGCAGTTCTTC.

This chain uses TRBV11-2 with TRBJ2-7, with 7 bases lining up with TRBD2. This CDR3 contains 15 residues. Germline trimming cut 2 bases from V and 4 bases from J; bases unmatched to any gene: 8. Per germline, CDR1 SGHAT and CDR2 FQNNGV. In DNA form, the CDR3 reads TGTGCCAGCAGCTTAATGGGTGGGAGGGCTTACGAGCAGTACTTC. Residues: CASSLMGGRAYEQYF.

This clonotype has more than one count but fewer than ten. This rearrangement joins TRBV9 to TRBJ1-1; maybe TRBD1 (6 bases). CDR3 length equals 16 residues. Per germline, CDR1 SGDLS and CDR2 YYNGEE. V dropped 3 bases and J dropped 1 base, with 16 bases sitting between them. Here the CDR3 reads CASSGQGTGWNTEAFF. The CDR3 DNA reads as TGTGCCAGCAGCGGGCAGGGTACAGGGTGGAACACTGAAGCTTTCTTT.

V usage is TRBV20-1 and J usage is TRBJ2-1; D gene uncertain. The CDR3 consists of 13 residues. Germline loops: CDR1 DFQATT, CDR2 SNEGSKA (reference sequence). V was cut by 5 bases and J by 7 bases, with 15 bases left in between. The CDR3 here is CSASLRARNEQFF. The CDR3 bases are TGCAGTGCTTCACTTAGGGCGCGGAATGAGCAGTTCTTC.

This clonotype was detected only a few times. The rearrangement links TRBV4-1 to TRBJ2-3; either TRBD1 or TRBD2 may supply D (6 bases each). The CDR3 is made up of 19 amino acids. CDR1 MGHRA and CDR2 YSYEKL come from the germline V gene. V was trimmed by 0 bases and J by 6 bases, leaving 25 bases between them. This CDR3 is CASSQEGGGLPNKRDTQYF. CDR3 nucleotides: TGCGCCAGCAGCCAAGAAGGAGGGGGACTCCCCAACAAAAGGGATACGCAGTATTTT.

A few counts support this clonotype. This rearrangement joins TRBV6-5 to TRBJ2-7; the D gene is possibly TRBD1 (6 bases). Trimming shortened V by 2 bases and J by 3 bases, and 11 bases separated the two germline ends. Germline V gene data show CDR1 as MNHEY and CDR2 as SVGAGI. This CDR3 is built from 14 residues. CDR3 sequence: CASSYGGQRYEQYF. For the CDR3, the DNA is TGTGCCAGCAGTTACGGCGGACAGCGCTACGAGCAGTACTTC.

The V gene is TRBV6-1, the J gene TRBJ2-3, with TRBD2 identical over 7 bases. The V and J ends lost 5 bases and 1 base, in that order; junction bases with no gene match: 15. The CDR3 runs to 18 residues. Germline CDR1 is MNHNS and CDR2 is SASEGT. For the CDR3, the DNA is TGTGCCAGCAGTCCCTCCTCGTTACGCGGGAGCCGCACAGATACGCAGTATTTT. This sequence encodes CASSPSSLRGSRTDTQYF.